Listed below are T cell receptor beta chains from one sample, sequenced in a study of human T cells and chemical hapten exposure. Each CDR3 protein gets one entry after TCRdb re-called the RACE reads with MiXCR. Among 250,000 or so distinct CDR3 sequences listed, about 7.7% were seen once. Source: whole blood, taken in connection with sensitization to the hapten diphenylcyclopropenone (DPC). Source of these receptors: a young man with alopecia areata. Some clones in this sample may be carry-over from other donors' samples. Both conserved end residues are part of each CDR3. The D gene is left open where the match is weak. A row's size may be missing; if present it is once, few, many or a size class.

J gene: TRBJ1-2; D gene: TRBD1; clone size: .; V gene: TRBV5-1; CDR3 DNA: TGCGCCAGCAGCAAGGGACAGACTAACTATGGCTACACCTTC; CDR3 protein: CASSKGQTNYGYTF
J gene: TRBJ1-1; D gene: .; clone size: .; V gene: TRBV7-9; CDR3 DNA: TGTGCCAGCAGCCCAAAACAGGAAGAAGCTTTCTTT; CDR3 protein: CASSPKQEEAFF
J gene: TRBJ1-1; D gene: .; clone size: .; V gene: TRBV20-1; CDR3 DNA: TGCAGTGCCGATTCCGGACGGATGAACACTGAAGCTTTCTTT; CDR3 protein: CSADSGRMNTEAFF
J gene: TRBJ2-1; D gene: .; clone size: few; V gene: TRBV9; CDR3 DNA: TGTGCCAGCAGCGTATGGCAGGCTTCCTACAATGAGCAGTTCTTC; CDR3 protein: CASSVWQASYNEQFF
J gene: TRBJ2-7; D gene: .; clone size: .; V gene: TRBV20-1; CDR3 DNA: TGCAGTGCTTTGGGGGGACTCATCTACGAGCAGTACTTC; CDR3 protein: CSALGGLIYEQYF
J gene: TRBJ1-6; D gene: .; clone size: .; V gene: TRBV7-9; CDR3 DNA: TGTGCCAGCAGCTCCAGGGCGGATTATAATTCACCCCTCCACTTT; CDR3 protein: CASSSRADYNSPLHF
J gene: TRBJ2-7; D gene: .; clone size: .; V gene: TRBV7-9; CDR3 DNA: TGTGCCAGCAAGTCTGAGAGCTCCTACGAGCAGTACTTC; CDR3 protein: CASKSESSYEQYF
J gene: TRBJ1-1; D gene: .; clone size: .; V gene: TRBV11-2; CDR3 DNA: TGTGCCAGCAGCTTAGATCCCGAGGGTCGGGCTTTCTTT; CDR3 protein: CASSLDPEGRAFF
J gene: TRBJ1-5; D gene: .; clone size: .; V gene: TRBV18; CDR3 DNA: TGTGCCAGCTCACCATCCGAGGGGCGACGCAATCAGCCCCAGCATTTT; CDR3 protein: CASSPSEGRRNQPQHF
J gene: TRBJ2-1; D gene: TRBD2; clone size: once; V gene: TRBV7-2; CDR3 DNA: TGTGCCAGCAGCTTAGAGGCAGCGGGGTCCTACAATGAGCAGTTCTTC; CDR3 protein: CASSLEAAGSYNEQFF
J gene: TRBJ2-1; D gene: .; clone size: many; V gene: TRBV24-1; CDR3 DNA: TGTGCCACCAGTGAACAGTCCAATGAGCAGTTCTTC; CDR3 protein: CATSEQSNEQFF
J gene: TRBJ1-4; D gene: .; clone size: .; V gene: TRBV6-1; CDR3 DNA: TGTGCCAGCAGAGGAAGACGGGACGATAATGAAAAACTGTTTTTT; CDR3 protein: CASRGRRDDNEKLFF
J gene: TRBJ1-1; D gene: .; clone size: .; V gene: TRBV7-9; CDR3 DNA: TGTGCCAGCAGCCCTAGCGTAGAGGGAGCTTTCTTT; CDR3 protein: CASSPSVEGAFF
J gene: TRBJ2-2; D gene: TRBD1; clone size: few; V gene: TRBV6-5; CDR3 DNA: TGTGCCAGCAGTTACAGGACAGGCGGCACCGGGGAGCTGTTTTTT; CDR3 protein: CASSYRTGGTGELFF
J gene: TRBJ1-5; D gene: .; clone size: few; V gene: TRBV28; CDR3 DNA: TGTGCCAGCAGCCCCGGGCCGGTTTATAGCAATCAGCCCCAGCATTTT; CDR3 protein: CASSPGPVYSNQPQHF
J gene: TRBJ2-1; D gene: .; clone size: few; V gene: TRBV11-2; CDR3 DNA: TGTGCCAGCAGCTTAGCACCAGGGGGAGGAAATGAGCAGTTCTTC; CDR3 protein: CASSLAPGGGNEQFF
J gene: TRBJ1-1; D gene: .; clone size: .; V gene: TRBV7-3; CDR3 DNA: TGTGCCAGCAGCCCCCAGAGGGGCACTGAAGCTTTCTTT; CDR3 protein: CASSPQRGTEAFF
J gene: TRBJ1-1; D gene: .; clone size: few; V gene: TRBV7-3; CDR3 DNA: TGTGCCAGCAGCTTTAAGGGCCGGGACCCAGAGCGAGTAGACACTGAAGCTTTCTTT; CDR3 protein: CASSFKGRDPERVDTEAFF
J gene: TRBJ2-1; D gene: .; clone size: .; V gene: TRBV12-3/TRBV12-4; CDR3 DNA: TGTGCCAGCAGTTGGGCCAGGCGCGACAATGAGCAGTTCTTC; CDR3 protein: CASSWARRDNEQFF
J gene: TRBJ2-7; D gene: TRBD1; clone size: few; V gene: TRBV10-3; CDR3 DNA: TGTGCCATCAGCCAGGGACAGGACTACGAGCAGTACTTC; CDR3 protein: CAISQGQDYEQYF
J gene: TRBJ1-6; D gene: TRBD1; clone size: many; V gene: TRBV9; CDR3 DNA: TGTGCCAGCAGCGTAGCTCCCAGGGGGGCACGGGGATCACCCCTCCACTTT; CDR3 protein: CASSVAPRGARGSPLHF
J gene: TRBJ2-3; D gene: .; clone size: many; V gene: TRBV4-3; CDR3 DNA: TGCGCCAGCAGCCCGGGACTTACAGATACGCAGTATTTT; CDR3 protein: CASSPGLTDTQYF
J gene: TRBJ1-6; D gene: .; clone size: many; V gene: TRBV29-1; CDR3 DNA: TGCAGCGTCTATACGGGGGCGTTGGGTTCACCCCTCCACTTT; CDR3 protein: CSVYTGALGSPLHF
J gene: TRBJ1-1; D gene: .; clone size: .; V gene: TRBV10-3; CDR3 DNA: TGTGCCATCAGTGAAACAGGGAACACTGAAGCTTTCTTT; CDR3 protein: CAISETGNTEAFF
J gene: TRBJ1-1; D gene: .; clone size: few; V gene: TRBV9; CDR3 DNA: TGTGCCAGCAGGGGCCAAGGTCAGGCTTTCTTT; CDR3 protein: CASRGQGQAFF
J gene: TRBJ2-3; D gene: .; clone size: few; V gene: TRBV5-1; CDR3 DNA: TGCGCCAGCAGCTTGAGGGCAGGAACTAGCACAGATACGCAGTATTTT; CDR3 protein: CASSLRAGTSTDTQYF
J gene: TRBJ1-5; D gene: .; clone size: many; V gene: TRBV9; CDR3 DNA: TGTGCCAGCAGCGTAGGCGGAGGTACCGTGAATCAGCCCCAGCATTTT; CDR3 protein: CASSVGGGTVNQPQHF
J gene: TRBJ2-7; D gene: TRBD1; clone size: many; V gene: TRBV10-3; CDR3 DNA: TGTGCCACCGTAACAGGGGTTCTAAGCTCCTACGAGCAGTACTTC; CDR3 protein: CATVTGVLSSYEQYF
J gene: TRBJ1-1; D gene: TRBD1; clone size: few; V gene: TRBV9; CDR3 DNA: TGTGCCAGCAGCCCTGGGGACAGGGTTGGCCCTGAAGCTTTCTTT; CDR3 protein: CASSPGDRVGPEAFF
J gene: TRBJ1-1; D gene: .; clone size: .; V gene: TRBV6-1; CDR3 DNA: TGTGCCAGCAGGGACCCTGGGGCTTTCTTT; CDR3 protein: CASRDPGAFF
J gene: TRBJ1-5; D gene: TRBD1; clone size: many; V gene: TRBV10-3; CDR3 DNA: TGTGCCATCAGTAACTCGACAGGGATCCGTCAGCCCCAGCATTTT; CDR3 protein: CAISNSTGIRQPQHF
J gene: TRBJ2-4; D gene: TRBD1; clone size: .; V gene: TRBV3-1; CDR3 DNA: TGTGCCAGCAGCCAAGGACCGGGACAGCAGGCTCGGGGAAACATTCAGTACTTC; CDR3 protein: CASSQGPGQQARGNIQYF
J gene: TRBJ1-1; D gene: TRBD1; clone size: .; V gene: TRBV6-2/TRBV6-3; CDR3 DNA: TGTGCCAGCACAGGGGGCGGCACTGAAGCTTTCTTT; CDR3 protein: CASTGGGTEAFF
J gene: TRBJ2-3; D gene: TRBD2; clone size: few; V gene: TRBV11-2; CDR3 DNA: TGTGCCAGCAGCTTAGCCCCAGCGGGGGGGGAAGATACGCAGTATTTT; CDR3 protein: CASSLAPAGGEDTQYF